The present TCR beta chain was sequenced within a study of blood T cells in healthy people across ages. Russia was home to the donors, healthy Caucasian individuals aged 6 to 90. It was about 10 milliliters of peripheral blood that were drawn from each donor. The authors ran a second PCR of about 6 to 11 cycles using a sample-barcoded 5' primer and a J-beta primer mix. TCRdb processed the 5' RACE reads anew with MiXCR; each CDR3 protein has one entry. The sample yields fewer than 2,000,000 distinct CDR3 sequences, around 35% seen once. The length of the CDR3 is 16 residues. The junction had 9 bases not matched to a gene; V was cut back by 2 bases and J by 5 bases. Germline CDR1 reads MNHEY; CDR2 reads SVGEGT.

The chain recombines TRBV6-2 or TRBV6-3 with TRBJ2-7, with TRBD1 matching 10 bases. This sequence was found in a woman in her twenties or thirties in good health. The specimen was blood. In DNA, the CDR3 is TGTGCCAGCAGTTACGGGGGACAGGGGCCGGCTCACGAGCAGTACTTC. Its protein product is CASSYGGQGPAHEQYF.